A selection of T cell receptor beta chains follows, all from one sample in a study of blood T cell repertoires in COVID-19. Generated by immunoSEQ multiplex PCR, the TCRdb table keeps only in-frame clones and is missing some. The table shows 140,000 to 150,000 clones, with over 75% occurring only once. Sequencing input: PBMCs or T cells enriched from blood (not recorded which). The receptors here all came from a woman between 25 and 40 years old with acute COVID-19. Each CDR3 is given with its conserved first and last residue. The order of the fields is clone size, V gene, J gene, D gene, CDR3 protein, CDR3 DNA. A D gene is named only where the DNA matches it firmly. Not all rows give a size; the values are once, few, many and, for expanded clones, a class.

size: few
V: TRBV27
J: TRBJ1-3
D: TRBD1
CDR3: CASSTTTGSTGNTIYF
DNA: TGTGCCAGCAGTACCACGACAGGGTCAACTGGAAACACCATATATTTT

size: once
V: TRBV29-1
J: TRBJ1-1
D: TRBD1
CDR3: CSATGTANTEAFF
DNA: TGCAGCGCAACCGGGACAGCGAACACTGAAGCTTTCTTT

size: .
V: TRBV28
J: TRBJ2-7
D: TRBD1
CDR3: CASSLTGGTYEQYF
DNA: TGTGCCAGCAGTTTAACAGGGGGTACCTACGAGCAGTACTTC

size: .
V: TRBV7-3
J: TRBJ2-3
D: .
CDR3: CASSLTPGSTDTQYF
DNA: TGTGCCAGCAGCTTAACTCCCGGGAGCACAGATACGCAGTATTTT

size: once
V: TRBV4-2
J: TRBJ2-1
D: TRBD2
CDR3: CASSQDGPLELAGEGNEQFF
DNA: TGTGCCAGCAGCCAAGATGGCCCCCTCGAACTAGCGGGAGAAGGAAATGAGCAGTTCTTC

size: .
V: TRBV5-4
J: TRBJ2-7
D: .
CDR3: CASSLKRQEVNEQYF
DNA: TGTGCCAGCAGCTTGAAGAGACAGGAGGTCAACGAGCAGTACTTC

size: few
V: TRBV5-4
J: TRBJ1-2
D: TRBD1
CDR3: CASRPGGTGGSYTF
DNA: TGTGCCAGCAGGCCGGGCGGGACAGGGGGCAGCTACACCTTC

size: .
V: TRBV7-2
J: TRBJ1-6
D: .
CDR3: CASSAQGSYNSPLHF
DNA: TGTGCCAGCAGCGCCCAGGGCTCCTATAATTCACCCCTCCACTTT

size: .
V: TRBV24-1
J: TRBJ1-1
D: .
CDR3: CATSGPGANTEAFF
DNA: TGTGCCACCAGTGGCCCAGGGGCTAACACTGAAGCTTTCTTT

size: .
V: TRBV12-3/TRBV12-4
J: TRBJ2-7
D: TRBD2
CDR3: CASSRTSSYEQYF
DNA: TGTGCCAGCAGTAGGACTAGCTCCTACGAGCAGTACTTC

size: once
V: TRBV6-5
J: TRBJ1-1
D: .
CDR3: CASSPGGGRAEAFF
DNA: TGTGCCAGCAGCCCCGGTGGAGGGCGCGCTGAAGCTTTCTTT

size: .
V: TRBV6-6
J: TRBJ1-1
D: .
CDR3: CASSSHQGNTEAFF
DNA: TGTGCCAGCAGTTCCCACCAGGGGAACACTGAAGCTTTCTTT

size: .
V: TRBV3-1/TRBV3-2
J: TRBJ2-5
D: .
CDR3: CASSQDPGHLGETQYF
DNA: TGTGCCAGCAGCCAAGACCCGGGACACCTCGGGGAGACCCAGTACTTC

size: .
V: TRBV6-6
J: TRBJ2-7
D: TRBD2
CDR3: CASSRPSGTSSYEQYF
DNA: TGTGCCAGCAGTCGACCTAGCGGGACAAGCTCCTACGAGCAGTACTTC

size: .
V: TRBV18
J: TRBJ1-1
D: .
CDR3: CASSPNTGMNTEAFF
DNA: TGTGCCAGCTCACCAAATACAGGGATGAACACTGAAGCTTTCTTT

size: .
V: TRBV29-1
J: TRBJ2-3
D: TRBD2
CDR3: CSVDRLAGLNSSTDTQYF
DNA: TGCAGCGTAGACCGACTAGCGGGGCTTAACTCTAGCACAGATACGCAGTATTTT

size: .
V: TRBV7-6
J: TRBJ2-3
D: TRBD1
CDR3: CASSSDRGRILF
DNA: TGTGCCAGCAGCTCAGACAGGGGGCGAATTTTGTTT

size: .
V: TRBV10-3
J: TRBJ1-1
D: .
CDR3: CAISVTGNTEAFF
DNA: TGTGCCATCAGCGTGACAGGTAACACTGAAGCTTTCTTT

size: few
V: TRBV19
J: TRBJ2-7
D: .
CDR3: CASSNPGVSGYEQYF
DNA: TGTGCCAGTAGTAACCCAGGAGTCAGCGGCTACGAGCAGTACTTC

size: .
V: TRBV28
J: TRBJ2-7
D: TRBD2
CDR3: CASSPPPGGSGRSSYEQYF
DNA: TGTGCCAGCAGTCCCCCCCCCGGGGGTAGCGGGAGGAGCTCCTACGAGCAGTACTTC

size: .
V: TRBV28
J: TRBJ1-2
D: .
CDR3: CASSLGQGHFNYGYTF
DNA: TGTGCCAGCAGTTTGGGGCAGGGACACTTTAACTATGGCTATACCTTC

size: .
V: TRBV19
J: TRBJ2-7
D: TRBD2
CDR3: CASKSSGRAYEQYF
DNA: TGTGCCAGTAAGTCGAGCGGGAGAGCCTACGAGCAGTACTTC

size: .
V: TRBV7-8
J: TRBJ2-1
D: TRBD2
CDR3: CASSLVLLAGVNEQFF
DNA: TGTGCCAGCAGCTTAGTATTACTAGCGGGAGTTAATGAGCAGTTCTTC

size: .
V: TRBV28
J: TRBJ1-3
D: .
CDR3: CASSLSGGRNTIYF
DNA: TGTGCCAGCAGTTTATCAGGAGGAAGAAACACCATATATTTT

size: .
V: TRBV19
J: TRBJ2-1
D: TRBD1
CDR3: CASIGDRDTREQFF
DNA: TGTGCCAGTATTGGGGACAGGGATACTCGAGAGCAGTTCTTC

size: once
V: TRBV2
J: TRBJ2-5
D: .
CDR3: CASGRGRGMETQYF
DNA: TGTGCCAGCGGGCGGGGTAGGGGTATGGAGACCCAGTACTTC

size: .
V: TRBV5-6
J: TRBJ1-4
D: TRBD1
CDR3: CASSLQGAVNEKLFF
DNA: TGTGCCAGCAGCTTGCAGGGGGCGGTTAATGAAAAACTGTTTTTT

size: once
V: TRBV30
J: TRBJ1-5
D: TRBD1
CDR3: CAWSSGGGQPQHF
DNA: TGTGCCTGGAGTTCAGGGGGCGGTCAGCCCCAGCATTTT

size: .
V: TRBV15
J: TRBJ2-3
D: .
CDR3: CATRGRATDTQYF
DNA: TGTGCCACCAGGGGCAGGGCTACAGATACGCAGTATTTT

size: .
V: TRBV7-9
J: TRBJ1-1
D: .
CDR3: CASSRQASTEAFF
DNA: TGTGCCAGCAGCCGACAGGCCAGCACTGAAGCTTTCTTT

size: .
V: TRBV7-6
J: TRBJ1-5
D: TRBD1
CDR3: CASSSGTGNQPQHF
DNA: TGTGCCAGCAGCTCCGGGACAGGCAATCAGCCCCAGCATTTT

size: .
V: TRBV6-5
J: TRBJ2-3
D: .
CDR3: CASSQRQSTDTQYF
DNA: TGTGCCAGCAGTCAGCGGCAGTCCACAGATACGCAGTATTTT

size: few
V: TRBV9
J: TRBJ1-4
D: TRBD1
CDR3: CASSTSTGKEGEKLFF
DNA: TGTGCCAGCAGCACATCGACAGGGAAGGAGGGTGAAAAACTGTTTTTT

size: .
V: TRBV7-8
J: TRBJ2-1
D: TRBD2
CDR3: CASSPAGGGYNEQFF
DNA: TGTGCCAGCAGCCCGGCGGGGGGTGGCTACAATGAGCAGTTCTTC

size: .
V: TRBV5-1
J: TRBJ1-1
D: TRBD1
CDR3: CASSTWTGVGTEAFF
DNA: TGCGCCAGCAGCACTTGGACAGGGGTGGGCACTGAAGCTTTCTTT

size: .
V: TRBV18
J: TRBJ2-7
D: .
CDR3: CASSPIAGYEQYF
DNA: TGTGCCAGCTCACCAATCGCCGGCTACGAGCAGTACTTC

size: .
V: TRBV28
J: TRBJ1-5
D: .
CDR3: CASSFRGYGQPQHF
DNA: TGTGCCAGCAGTTTTAGAGGGTATGGTCAGCCCCAGCATTTT

size: .
V: TRBV28
J: TRBJ1-6
D: .
CDR3: CASSGTLLVSPLHF
DNA: TGTGCCAGCAGTGGGACATTGCTCGTTTCACCCCTCCACTTT

size: once
V: TRBV5-1
J: TRBJ1-1
D: TRBD1
CDR3: CASSLEGQGRTEAFF
DNA: TGCGCCAGCAGCTTAGAGGGACAGGGGAGAACTGAAGCTTTCTTT

size: .
V: TRBV27
J: TRBJ1-2
D: TRBD1
CDR3: CASSLSGGEGYTF
DNA: TGTGCCAGCAGTTTATCAGGGGGCGAAGGCTACACCTTC

size: .
V: TRBV18
J: TRBJ1-1
D: .
CDR3: CASSPDRLTEAFF
DNA: TGTGCCAGCTCACCAGACAGGCTAACTGAAGCTTTCTTT

size: .
V: TRBV18
J: TRBJ2-2
D: TRBD1
CDR3: CASSPPGQGNTGELFF
DNA: TGTGCCAGCTCACCACCGGGACAGGGGAACACCGGGGAGCTGTTTTTT

size: .
V: TRBV5-1
J: TRBJ2-7
D: TRBD2
CDR3: CASSSFSGRGYEQYF
DNA: TGCGCCAGCAGCTCCTTTAGCGGGAGAGGATACGAGCAGTACTTC

size: .
V: TRBV6-5
J: TRBJ1-2
D: TRBD1
CDR3: CASSYSGQGNYGYTF
DNA: TGTGCCAGCAGTTACTCGGGACAGGGGAACTATGGCTACACCTTC

size: .
V: TRBV4-3
J: TRBJ2-7
D: TRBD2
CDR3: CASSQEEIAGTGLSYEQYF
DNA: TGCGCCAGCAGCCAAGAGGAAATAGCGGGAACTGGTCTCTCCTACGAGCAGTACTTC

size: .
V: TRBV7-9
J: TRBJ2-1
D: TRBD2
CDR3: CASSRAEKIAGANEQFF
DNA: TGTGCCAGCAGCCGAGCCGAGAAGATCGCGGGAGCCAATGAGCAGTTCTTC

size: .
V: TRBV30
J: TRBJ2-1
D: .
CDR3: CACTGQAGAEQFF
DNA: TGTGCCTGTACAGGACAAGCAGGCGCTGAGCAGTTCTTC